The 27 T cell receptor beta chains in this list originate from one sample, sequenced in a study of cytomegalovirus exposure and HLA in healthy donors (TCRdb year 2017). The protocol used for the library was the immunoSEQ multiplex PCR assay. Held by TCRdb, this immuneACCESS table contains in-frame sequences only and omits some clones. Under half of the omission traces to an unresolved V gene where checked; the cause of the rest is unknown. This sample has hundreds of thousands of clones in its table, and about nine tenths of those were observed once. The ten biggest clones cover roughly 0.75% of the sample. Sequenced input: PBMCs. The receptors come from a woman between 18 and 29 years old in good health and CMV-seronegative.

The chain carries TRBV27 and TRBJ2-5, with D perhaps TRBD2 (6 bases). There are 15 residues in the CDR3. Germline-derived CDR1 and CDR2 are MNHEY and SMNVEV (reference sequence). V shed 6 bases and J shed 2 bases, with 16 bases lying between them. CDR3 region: CASSQTLAQQETQYF. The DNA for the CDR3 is TGTGCCAGCAGCCAAACTCTAGCGCAACAAGAGACCCAGTACTTC.

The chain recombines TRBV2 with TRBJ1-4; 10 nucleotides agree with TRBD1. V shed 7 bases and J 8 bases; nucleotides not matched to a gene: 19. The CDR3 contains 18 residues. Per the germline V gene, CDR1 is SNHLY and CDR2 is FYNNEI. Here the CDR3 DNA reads TGTGCCAGCATCATAACCCCGGGACAGGGGACGCCTGGGGAAAAACTGTTTTTT. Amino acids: CASIITPGQGTPGEKLFF. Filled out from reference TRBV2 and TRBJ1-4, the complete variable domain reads EPEVTQTPSHQVTQMGQEVILRCVPISNHLYFYWYRQILGQKVEFLVSFYNNEISEKSEIFDDQFSVERPDGSNFTLKIRSTKLEDSAMYFCASIITPGQGTPGEKLFFGSGTQLSVL.

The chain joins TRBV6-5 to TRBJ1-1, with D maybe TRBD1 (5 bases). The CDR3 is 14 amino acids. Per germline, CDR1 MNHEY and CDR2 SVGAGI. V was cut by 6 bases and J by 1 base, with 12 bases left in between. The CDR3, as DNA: TGTGCCAGCAGCCCCCCAAGGGGGAACACTGAAGCTTTCTTT. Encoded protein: CASSPPRGNTEAFF.

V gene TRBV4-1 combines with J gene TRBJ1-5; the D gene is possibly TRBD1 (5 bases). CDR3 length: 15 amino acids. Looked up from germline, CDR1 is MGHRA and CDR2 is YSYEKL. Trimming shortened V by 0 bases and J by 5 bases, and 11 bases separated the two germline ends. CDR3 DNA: TGCGCCAGCAGCCAAGAAGGGGTCCTCGATCAGCCCCAGCATTTT. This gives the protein CASSQEGVLDQPQHF.

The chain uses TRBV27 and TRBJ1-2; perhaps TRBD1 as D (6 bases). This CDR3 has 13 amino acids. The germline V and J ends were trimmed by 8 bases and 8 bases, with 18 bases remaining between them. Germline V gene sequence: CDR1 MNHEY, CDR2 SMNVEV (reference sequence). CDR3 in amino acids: CASSPGGQAGYTF. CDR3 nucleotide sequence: TGTGCCAGCTCCCCCGGGGGGCAAGCGGGCTACACCTTC.

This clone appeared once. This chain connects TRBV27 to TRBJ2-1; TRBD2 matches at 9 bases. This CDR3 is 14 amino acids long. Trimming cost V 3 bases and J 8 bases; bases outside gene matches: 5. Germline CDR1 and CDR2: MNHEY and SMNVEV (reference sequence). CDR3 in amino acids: CASSFSGGIYEQFF. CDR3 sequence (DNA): TGTGCCAGCAGTTTTAGCGGGGGAATATATGAGCAGTTCTTC.

CDR3 in amino acids: CAWSSGSSTDTQYF. The CDR3 coding sequence is TGTGCCTGGAGCTCAGGCTCTAGCACAGATACGCAGTATTTT. The chain uses TRBV30 and TRBJ2-3, with D unresolved. The V end was cut by 3 bases, the J end by 0 bases, with 10 bases between. Germline V gene lookup returns CDR1 GTSNPN and CDR2 SVGIG (reference sequence). The CDR3 is made up of 14 amino acids.

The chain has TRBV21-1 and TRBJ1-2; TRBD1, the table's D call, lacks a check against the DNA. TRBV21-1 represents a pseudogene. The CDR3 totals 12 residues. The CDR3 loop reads CASDLQAYGYTF. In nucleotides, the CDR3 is TGTGCCAGCGACCTTCAGGCTTATGGCTACACCTTC.

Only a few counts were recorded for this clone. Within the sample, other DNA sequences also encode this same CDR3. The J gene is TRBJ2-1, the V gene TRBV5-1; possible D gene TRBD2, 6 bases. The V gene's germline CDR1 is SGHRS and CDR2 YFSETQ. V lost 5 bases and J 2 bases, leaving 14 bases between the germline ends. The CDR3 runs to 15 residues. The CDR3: CASSSGTGPYNEQFF. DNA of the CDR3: TGCGCCAGCAGTTCAGGGACTGGTCCCTACAATGAGCAGTTCTTC.

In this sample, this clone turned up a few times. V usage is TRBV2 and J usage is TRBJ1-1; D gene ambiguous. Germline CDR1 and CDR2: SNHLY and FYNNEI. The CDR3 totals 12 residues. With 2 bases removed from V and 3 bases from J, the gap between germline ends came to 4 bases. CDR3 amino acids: CASSESYTEAFF. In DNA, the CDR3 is TGTGCCAGCAGTGAATCGTACACTGAAGCTTTCTTT.

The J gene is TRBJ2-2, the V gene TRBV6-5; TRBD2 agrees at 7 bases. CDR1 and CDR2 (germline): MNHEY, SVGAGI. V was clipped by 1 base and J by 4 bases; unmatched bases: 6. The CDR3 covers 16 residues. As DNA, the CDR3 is TGTGCCAGCAGTTACTTGTGGGAGGGTTTCACCGGGGAGCTGTTTTTT. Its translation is CASSYLWEGFTGELFF.

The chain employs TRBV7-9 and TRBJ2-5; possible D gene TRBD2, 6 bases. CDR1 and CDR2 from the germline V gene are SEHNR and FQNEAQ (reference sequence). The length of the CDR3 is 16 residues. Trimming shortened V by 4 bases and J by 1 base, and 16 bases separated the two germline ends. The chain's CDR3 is CASSYGSQNLQETQYF. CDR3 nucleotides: TGTGCCAGCAGCTACGGGAGTCAGAACCTCCAAGAGACCCAGTACTTC.

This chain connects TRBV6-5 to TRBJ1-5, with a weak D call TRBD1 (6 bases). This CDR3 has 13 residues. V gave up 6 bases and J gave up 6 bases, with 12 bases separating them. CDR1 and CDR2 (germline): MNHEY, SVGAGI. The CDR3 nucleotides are TGTGCCAGCAGGCAGGGGTCGGGTCAGCCCCAGCATTTT. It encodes CASRQGSGQPQHF.

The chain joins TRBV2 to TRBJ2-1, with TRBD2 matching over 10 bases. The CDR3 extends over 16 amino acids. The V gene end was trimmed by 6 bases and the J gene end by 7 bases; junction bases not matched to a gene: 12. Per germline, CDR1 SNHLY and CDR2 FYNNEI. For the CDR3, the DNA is TGTGCCAGCAGCTACCTTAGCGGGAGGAGTAGGAATGAGCAGTTCTTC. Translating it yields CASSYLSGRSRNEQFF.

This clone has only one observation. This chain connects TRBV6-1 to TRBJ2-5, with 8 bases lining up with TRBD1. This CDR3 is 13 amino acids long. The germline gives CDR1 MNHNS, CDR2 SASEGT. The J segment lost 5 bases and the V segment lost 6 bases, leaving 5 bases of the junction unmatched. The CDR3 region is CASRRTGKETQYF. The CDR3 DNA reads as TGTGCCAGCAGGCGGACAGGGAAGGAGACCCAGTACTTC.

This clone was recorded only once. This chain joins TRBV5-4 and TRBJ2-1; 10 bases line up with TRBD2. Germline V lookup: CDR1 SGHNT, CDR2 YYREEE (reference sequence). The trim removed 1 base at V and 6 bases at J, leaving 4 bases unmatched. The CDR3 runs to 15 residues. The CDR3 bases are TGTGCCAGCAGCTTGTTGGCTAGCGGGGGCAATGAGCAGTTCTTC. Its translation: CASSLLASGGNEQFF.

The chain's CDR3 is CASSVGGGYNEQFF. As DNA, the CDR3 is TGCGCCAGCAGTGTCGGCGGGGGCTACAATGAGCAGTTCTTC. The rearrangement links TRBV10-1 to TRBJ2-1, with TRBD2 identical over 7 bases. The CDR3 is 14 amino acids. Germline CDR1 reads WNHNN; CDR2 reads SYGVQD (reference sequence). The junction had 3 bases not matched to a gene; V was cut back by 4 bases and J by 3 bases.

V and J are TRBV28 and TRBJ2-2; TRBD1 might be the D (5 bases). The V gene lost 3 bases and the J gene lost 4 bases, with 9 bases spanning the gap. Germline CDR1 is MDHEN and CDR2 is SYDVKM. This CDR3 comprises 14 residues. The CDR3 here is CASSFRAITGELFF. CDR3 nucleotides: TGTGCCAGCAGTTTCAGGGCAATCACCGGGGAGCTGTTTTTT.

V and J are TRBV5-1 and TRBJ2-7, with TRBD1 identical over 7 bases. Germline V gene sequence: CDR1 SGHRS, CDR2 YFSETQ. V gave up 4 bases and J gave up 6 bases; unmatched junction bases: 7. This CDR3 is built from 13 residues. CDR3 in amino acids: CASSGRTGSEQYF. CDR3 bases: TGCGCCAGCAGCGGACGGACAGGCTCCGAGCAGTACTTC.

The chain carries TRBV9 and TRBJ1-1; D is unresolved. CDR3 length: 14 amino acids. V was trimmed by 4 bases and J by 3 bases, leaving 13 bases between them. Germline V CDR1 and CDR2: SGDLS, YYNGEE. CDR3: CASSPRGGHTEAFF. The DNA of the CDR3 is TGTGCCAGCAGCCCCCGTGGAGGACACACTGAAGCTTTCTTT. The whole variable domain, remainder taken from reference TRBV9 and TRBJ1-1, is DSGVTQTPKHLITATGQRVTLRCSPRSGDLSVYWYQQSLDQGLQFLIQYYNGEERAKGNILERFSAQQFPDLHSELNLSSLELGDSALYFCASSPRGGHTEAFFGQGTRLTVV.

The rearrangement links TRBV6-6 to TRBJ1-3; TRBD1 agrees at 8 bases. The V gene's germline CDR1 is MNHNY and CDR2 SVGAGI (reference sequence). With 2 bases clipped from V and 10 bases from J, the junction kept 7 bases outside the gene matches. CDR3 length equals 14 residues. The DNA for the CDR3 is TGTGCCAGCAGTTACCCGGACAGGGCGGAGACCATATATTTT. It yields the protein CASSYPDRAETIYF.

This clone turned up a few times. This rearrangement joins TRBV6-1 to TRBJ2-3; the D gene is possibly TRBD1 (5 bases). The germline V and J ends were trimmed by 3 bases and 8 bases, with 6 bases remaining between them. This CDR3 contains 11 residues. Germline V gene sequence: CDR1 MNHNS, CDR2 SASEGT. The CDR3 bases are TGTGCCAGCAGTGACAGGGTTACGCAGTATTTT. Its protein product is CASSDRVTQYF.

The CDR3 here is CASSLASRLAGGRHNEQFF. The CDR3 DNA sequence: TGTGCCAGCAGCTTAGCTAGCCGACTAGCGGGGGGCCGGCACAATGAGCAGTTCTTC. This chain joins TRBV11-3 and TRBJ2-1, with 13 positions matching TRBD2. CDR3 length: 19 residues. The junction had 11 bases not matched to a gene; V was cut back by 1 base and J by 5 bases. Germline values: CDR1 SGHNT, CDR2 YENEEA.

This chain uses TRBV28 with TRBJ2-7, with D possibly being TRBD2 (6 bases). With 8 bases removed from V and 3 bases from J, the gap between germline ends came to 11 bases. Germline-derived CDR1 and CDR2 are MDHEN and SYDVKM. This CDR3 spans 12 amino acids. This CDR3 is CASGRRDYEQYF. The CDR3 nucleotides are TGTGCCAGCGGACGGCGGGACTACGAGCAGTACTTC.

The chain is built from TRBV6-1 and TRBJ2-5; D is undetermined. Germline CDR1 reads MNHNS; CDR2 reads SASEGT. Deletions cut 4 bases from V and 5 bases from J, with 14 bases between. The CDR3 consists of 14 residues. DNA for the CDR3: TGTGCCAGCAGTGTAGCTGCGAGTTTGGAGACCCAGTACTTC. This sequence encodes CASSVAASLETQYF.

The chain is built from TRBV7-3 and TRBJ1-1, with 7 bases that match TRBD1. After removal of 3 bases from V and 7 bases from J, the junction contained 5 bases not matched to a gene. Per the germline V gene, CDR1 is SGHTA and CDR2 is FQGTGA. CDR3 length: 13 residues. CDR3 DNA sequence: TGTGCCAGCAGCTTCAAGGGGGCCCTTGAAGCTTTCTTT. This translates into CASSFKGALEAFF.

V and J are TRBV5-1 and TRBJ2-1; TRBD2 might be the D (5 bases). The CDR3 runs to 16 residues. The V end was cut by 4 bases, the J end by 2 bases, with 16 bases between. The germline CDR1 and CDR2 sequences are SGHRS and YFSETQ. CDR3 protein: CASSPRASGTYNEQFF. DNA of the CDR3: TGCGCCAGCAGCCCTCGGGCGAGCGGAACCTACAATGAGCAGTTCTTC.